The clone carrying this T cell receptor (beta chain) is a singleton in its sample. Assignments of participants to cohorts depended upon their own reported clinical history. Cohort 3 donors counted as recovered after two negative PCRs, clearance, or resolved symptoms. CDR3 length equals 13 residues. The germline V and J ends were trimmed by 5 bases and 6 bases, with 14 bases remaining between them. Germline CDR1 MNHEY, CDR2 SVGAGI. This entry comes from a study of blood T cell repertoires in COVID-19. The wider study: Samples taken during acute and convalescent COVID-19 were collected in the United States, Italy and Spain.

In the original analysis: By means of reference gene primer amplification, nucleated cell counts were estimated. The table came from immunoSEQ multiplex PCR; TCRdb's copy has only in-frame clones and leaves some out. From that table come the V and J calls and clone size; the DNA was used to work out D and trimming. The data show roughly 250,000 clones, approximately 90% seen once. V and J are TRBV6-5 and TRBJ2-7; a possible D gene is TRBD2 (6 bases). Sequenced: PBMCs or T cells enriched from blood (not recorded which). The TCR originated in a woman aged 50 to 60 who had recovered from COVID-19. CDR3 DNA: TGTGCCAGCAGTATCCGGACTATTGGCGAGCAGTACTTC. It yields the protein CASSIRTIGEQYF.